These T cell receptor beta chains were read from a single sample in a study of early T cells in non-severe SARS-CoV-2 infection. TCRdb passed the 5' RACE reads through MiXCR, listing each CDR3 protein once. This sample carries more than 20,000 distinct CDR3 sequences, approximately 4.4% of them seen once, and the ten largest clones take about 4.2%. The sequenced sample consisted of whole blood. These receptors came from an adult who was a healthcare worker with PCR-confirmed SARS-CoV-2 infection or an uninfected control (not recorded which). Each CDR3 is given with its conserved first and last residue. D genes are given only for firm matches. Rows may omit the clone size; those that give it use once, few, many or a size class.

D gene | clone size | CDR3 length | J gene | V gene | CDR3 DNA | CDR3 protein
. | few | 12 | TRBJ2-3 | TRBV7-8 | TGTGCCAGCAGCCCTTCCAAAGATACGCAGTATTTT | CASSPSKDTQYF
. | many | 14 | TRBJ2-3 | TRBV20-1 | TGCAGTGCTAGAGATTGGCTAATGGAGGAGACGCAGTATTTT | CSARDWLMEETQYF
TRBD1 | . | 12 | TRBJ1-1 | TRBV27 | TGTGCCAGCAGTTCCTCGGACAGGAAAGCTTTCTTT | CASSSSDRKAFF
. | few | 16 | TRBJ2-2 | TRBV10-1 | TGCGCCAGCAGTGAGCTGCCTAGCGAGAACACCGGGGAGCTGTTTTTT | CASSELPSENTGELFF
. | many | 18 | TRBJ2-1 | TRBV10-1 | TGCGCCGGCCCTAACTCTGGGCCTAGCGCCAGCTCCTACAATGAGCAGTTCTTC | CAGPNSGPSASSYNEQFF
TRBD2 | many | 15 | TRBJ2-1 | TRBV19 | TGTGCCAGTAGTCAAAGGACTAGCGGGAGGAATGAGCAGTTCTTC | CASSQRTSGRNEQFF
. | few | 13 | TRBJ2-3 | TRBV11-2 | TGTGCCAGCAGCCCTTCTCCCGTCGATACGCAGTATTTT | CASSPSPVDTQYF
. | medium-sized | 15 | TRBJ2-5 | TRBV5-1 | TGCGCCAGCAGCTTGGCCGGACAGCGCCAAGAGACCCAGTACTTC | CASSLAGQRQETQYF
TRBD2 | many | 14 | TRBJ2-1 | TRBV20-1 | TGCAGTGCTAGAACTAGCGGGAGCCGCAATGAGCAGTTCTTC | CSARTSGSRNEQFF
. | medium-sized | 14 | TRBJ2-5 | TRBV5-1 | TGCGCCAGCAGCTCCGGGACTCCTCAAGAGACCCAGTACTTC | CASSSGTPQETQYF
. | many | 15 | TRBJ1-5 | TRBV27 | TGTGCCAGCAGTCGCGGGATTCTGAGCAATCAGCCCCAGCATTTT | CASSRGILSNQPQHF
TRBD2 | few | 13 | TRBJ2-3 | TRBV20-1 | TGCAGTGCATCCGGGACTAGCGTTAATACGCAGTATTTT | CSASGTSVNTQYF
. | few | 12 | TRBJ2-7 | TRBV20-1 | TGCAGTGCTGAAGGGTCCCTGTACGAGCAGTACTTC | CSAEGSLYEQYF
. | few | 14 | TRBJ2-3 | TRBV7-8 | TGTGCCACGGCCCGGGGGCCCTACACAGATACGCAGTATTTT | CATARGPYTDTQYF
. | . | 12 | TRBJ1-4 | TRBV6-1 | TGTGCCACCACCGGGTTCAGAGAAAAACTGTTTTTT | CATTGFREKLFF
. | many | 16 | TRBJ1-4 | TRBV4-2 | TGTGCCAGCAGCCAAGGCTCAGTTGCAACTAATGAAAAACTGTTTTTT | CASSQGSVATNEKLFF
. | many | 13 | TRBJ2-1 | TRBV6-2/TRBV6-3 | TGTGCCAGCAGCCCTTGGACAGACAATGAGCAGTTCTTC | CASSPWTDNEQFF
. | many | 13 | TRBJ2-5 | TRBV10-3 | TGTGCCATCAGTCCACAGGACCAAGAGACCCAGTACTTC | CAISPQDQETQYF
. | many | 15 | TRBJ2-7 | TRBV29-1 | TGCAGCGTTGCCGTCGGGGGCCGGGGCCCCTACGAGCAGTACTTC | CSVAVGGRGPYEQYF
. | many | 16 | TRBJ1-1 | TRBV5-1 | TGCGCCAGCAGCTTGGGGTTTGGGGCGCCGGCCACTGAAGCTTTCTTT | CASSLGFGAPATEAFF
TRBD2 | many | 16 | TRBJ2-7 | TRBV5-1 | TGCGCCAGCAGCCCAATGAGCGGGAATTTCCTCTACGAGCAGTACTTC | CASSPMSGNFLYEQYF
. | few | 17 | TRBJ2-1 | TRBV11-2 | TGTGCCAGCAGCCCGCTTTTACTCGTCTCTTTTTACAATGAGCAGTTCTTC | CASSPLLLVSFYNEQFF
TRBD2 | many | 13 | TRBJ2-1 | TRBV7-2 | TGTGCCAGCAGCTTCAGCGGGACCAATGAGCAGTTCTTC | CASSFSGTNEQFF
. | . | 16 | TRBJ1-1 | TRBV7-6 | TGTGCCAGCAGCCCCTCCCCGGGACACACGGCCACTGAAGCTTTCTTT | CASSPSPGHTATEAFF
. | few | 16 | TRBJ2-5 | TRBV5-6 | TGTGCCAGCAGTTCTATCGACGCGTCCGCCCTAGAGACCCAGTACTTC | CASSSIDASALETQYF
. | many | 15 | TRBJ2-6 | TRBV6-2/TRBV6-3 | TGTGCCAGCAGTCGTCGGATATTTGGGGCCAACGTCCTGACTTTC | CASSRRIFGANVLTF
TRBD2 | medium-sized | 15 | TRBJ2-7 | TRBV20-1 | TGCAGTGCTAGAATCTTTGCGGGGGGCGCCTACGAGCAGTACTTC | CSARIFAGGAYEQYF
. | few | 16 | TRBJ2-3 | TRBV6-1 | TGTGCCAGCATCCGAATTTCGACACATAGCACAGATACGCAGTATTTT | CASIRISTHSTDTQYF
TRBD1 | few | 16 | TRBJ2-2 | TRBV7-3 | TGTGCCAGCCGGACCGGGACAGGGCGGAACACCGGGGAGCTGTTTTTT | CASRTGTGRNTGELFF
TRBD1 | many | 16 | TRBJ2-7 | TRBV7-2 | TGTGCCAGCAGCGTCGCCGGGACAGGGGCTACCTACGAGCAGTACTTC | CASSVAGTGATYEQYF
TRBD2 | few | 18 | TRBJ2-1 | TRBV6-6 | TGTGCCAGCAGTGTAGGACTAGCGGGAGGAGGCTCCTACAATGAGCAGTTCTTC | CASSVGLAGGGSYNEQFF
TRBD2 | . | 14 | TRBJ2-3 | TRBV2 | TGTGCCAGCAAACAGCGGGGGTTTACAGATACGCAGTATTTT | CASKQRGFTDTQYF
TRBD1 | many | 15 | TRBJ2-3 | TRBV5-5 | TGTGCCAGCAGCTTGTGGGACAGTTCCACAGATACGCAGTATTTT | CASSLWDSSTDTQYF